Listed here are 30 T cell receptor beta chains from one sample, sequenced in a study of T cells and Merkel cell carcinoma outcomes (dated by TCRdb to 2020 to 2022). Library construction relied on the immunoSEQ multiplex PCR assay. The clones in this table, taken by TCRdb from immuneACCESS, are in-frame only. Not every clone is retained; where verified, under half of the shortfall comes from an unresolved V gene, and the cause of the rest is unknown. Recorded for this sample are roughly 13,000 clones; around nine tenths of them occurred a single time. The ten largest make up 2% of the sample. What was sequenced was tumor tissue from Merkel cell carcinoma. The receptors were gathered from a human donor with Merkel cell carcinoma.

Points on this clone: At one of its ends the junction is not consistent with the germline gene, which may arise from a read error. The V and J genes are TRBV7-9 and TRBJ2-4, with 12 nucleotides matching TRBD2. The germline V gene has CDR1 SEHNR and CDR2 FQNEAQ (reference sequence). The CDR3 runs 15 residues. This chain's CDR3 is CTSSETSGRKVIQYF. DNA for the CDR3: TGTACCAGCAGCGAAACTAGCGGGAGGAAGGTCATTCAGTACTTC.

The V and J genes are TRBV7-9 and TRBJ2-7; the match to TRBD1 covers 11 bases. The CDR3 has 15 residues. CDR1 is SEHNR and CDR2 is FQNEAQ in the germline V gene (reference sequence). V shed 4 bases and J 6 bases; nucleotides not matched to a gene: 8. CDR3 region: CASSSWTGGSFEQYF. DNA of the CDR3: TGTGCCAGCAGCTCCTGGACAGGGGGCTCTTTCGAGCAGTACTTC.

The J gene is TRBJ1-2, the V gene TRBV2, with a tentative D call TRBD1 (5 bases). Per the germline V gene, CDR1 is SNHLY and CDR2 is FYNNEI. Deletions cut 8 bases from V and 9 bases from J, with 19 bases between. The CDR3 has 13 residues. CDR3 amino acids: CASGRGPVVSYTF. In nucleotides, the CDR3 is TGTGCCAGCGGACGGGGCCCTGTGGTGAGCTACACCTTC.

The chain couples TRBV18 to TRBJ1-5; no clear D gene. V was cut by 3 bases and J by 9 bases, with 12 bases left in between. CDR3 length equals 13 residues. The germline V gene encodes CDR1 KGHSH and CDR2 LQKENI. CDR3 residues: CASSPSTERPQHF. For the CDR3, the DNA is TGTGCCAGCTCACCGAGTACGGAAAGGCCCCAGCATTTT.

V gene TRBV18 combines with J gene TRBJ1-3; D call uncertain. This CDR3 has 16 residues. Germline CDR1 reads KGHSH; CDR2 reads LQKENI. V was pared by 2 bases and J by 4 bases, with 15 bases between. CDR3 loop: CASSPLGSPVGNTIYF. The CDR3 DNA is TGTGCCAGCTCACCATTAGGGAGCCCGGTCGGAAACACCATATATTTT.

This clone has more than one count but fewer than ten. The chain joins TRBV4-1 to TRBJ2-7, with unresolved D. Trimming removed 0 bases from V and 3 bases from J, with 9 bases in between. The CDR3 extends over 14 amino acids. Germline CDR1 is MGHRA and CDR2 is YSYEKL. The CDR3 nucleotides read TGCGCCAGCAGCCAAGATCTCTGGGACTACGAGCAGTACTTC. Translating it yields CASSQDLWDYEQYF.

V and J are TRBV2 and TRBJ1-5; D may be TRBD1 (5 bases). V shed 8 bases and J shed 2 bases, with 10 bases lying between them. The CDR3 spans 13 residues. CDR1 and CDR2 (germline): SNHLY, FYNNEI. CDR3 loop: CASRDSRNQPQHF. The CDR3 DNA is TGTGCCAGCCGGGACTCCCGCAATCAGCCCCAGCATTTT.

The V gene is TRBV11-3, the J gene TRBJ1-1; D is unclear. The germline V and J ends were trimmed by 0 bases and 1 base, with 6 bases remaining between them. Germline loops: CDR1 SGHNT, CDR2 YENEEA. The CDR3 sequence is 14 residues long. The CDR3 sequence is CASSLEGQNTEAFF. The CDR3 region has the DNA TGTGCCAGCAGCTTAGAAGGGCAGAACACTGAAGCTTTCTTT. Using reference TRBV11-3 and TRBJ1-1 for the parts outside the CDR3, the full variable domain is EAGVVQSPRYKIIEKKQPVAFWCNPISGHNTLYWYLQNLGQGPELLIRYENEEAVDDSQLPKDRFSAERLKGVDSTLKIQPAELGDSAVYLCASSLEGQNTEAFFGQGTRLTVV.

This chain links TRBV5-1 with TRBJ2-7; D is uncertain. The germline gives CDR1 SGHRS, CDR2 YFSETQ. The CDR3 is made up of 15 amino acids. V was pared by 4 bases and J by 1 base, with 15 bases between. CDR3 amino acids: CASSPWAAPSYEQYF. CDR3 sequence (DNA): TGCGCCAGCAGCCCTTGGGCGGCCCCGTCCTACGAGCAGTACTTC.

The chain recombines TRBV19 with TRBJ1-5, with D possibly TRBD1 on 6 matching bases. Germline CDR1 LNHDA, CDR2 SQIVND (reference sequence). This CDR3 has 15 amino acids. Trimming removed 1 base from V and 7 bases from J, with 14 bases in between. Written as DNA, the CDR3 is TGTGCCAGTAGTATAGGGGGAAGGGGGTTCCAGCCCCAGCATTTT. Translating gives CASSIGGRGFQPQHF.

The J gene is TRBJ2-1, the V gene TRBV5-4, with TRBD2 identical over 10 bases. V dropped 5 bases and J dropped 2; count of bases not matched to a gene: 1. The CDR3 covers 14 residues. The germline gives CDR1 SGHNT, CDR2 YYREEE (reference sequence). The CDR3 is CASRGTSAYNEQFF. CDR3 nucleotides: TGTGCCAGCAGAGGGACTAGCGCCTACAATGAGCAGTTCTTC.

The chain couples TRBV28 to TRBJ2-3, with D perhaps being TRBD1 or TRBD2 (5 bases each). Trimming pared 6 bases from V and 0 bases from J, leaving 13 bases between. This CDR3 spans 15 amino acids. CDR1 MDHEN and CDR2 SYDVKM come from the germline V gene. The CDR3 bases are TGTGCCAGCAGCTTCGGGACCGCTAGCACAGATACGCAGTATTTT. It translates to CASSFGTASTDTQYF.

The V gene is TRBV6-6, the J gene TRBJ1-2; weak D call: TRBD1 (5 bases). This CDR3 comprises 13 residues. V lost 1 base, J lost 13 bases, and 16 bases lay in between. Germline CDR1 is MNHNY and CDR2 is SVGAGI (reference sequence). The CDR3 DNA reads as TGTGCCAGCAGTTACTATCCCTCCGGGGGGTTCACCTTC. The encoded protein is CASSYYPSGGFTF.

The chain has TRBV7-2 and TRBJ2-2; 7 bases line up with TRBD1. Germline CDR1 reads SGHTA; CDR2 reads FQGNSA. V was clipped by 0 bases and J by 4 bases; unmatched bases: 5. The CDR3 runs 16 residues. The CDR3 loop reads CASSLAKGAVTGELFF. The CDR3, as DNA: TGTGCCAGCAGCTTAGCGAAGGGGGCAGTCACCGGGGAGCTGTTTTTT.

The V call is TRBV9, the J call TRBJ1-2, with D unresolved. The CDR3 consists of 18 residues. Germline V gene data show CDR1 as SGDLS and CDR2 as YYNGEE. Trimming removed 0 bases from V and 4 bases from J, with 22 bases in between. CDR3 coding DNA: TGTGCCAGCAGCGTAGCTACTGGGAGACCGCAGAGGGCCTATGGCTACACCTTC. It translates to CASSVATGRPQRAYGYTF.

The rearrangement joins TRBV7-3 to TRBJ1-1; D remains unclear. The CDR3 runs to 15 residues. Germline loops: CDR1 SGHTA, CDR2 FQGTGA. Between the trimmed V and J ends, which lost 1 base and 2 bases, there was a span of 11 bases. CDR3 in amino acids: CASSLMGLGNTEAFF. As DNA, the CDR3 is TGTGCCAGCAGCTTAATGGGGTTGGGAAACACTGAAGCTTTCTTT.

The chain combines TRBV12-5 with TRBJ1-5, with a possible D match to TRBD1 (5 bases). Germline values: CDR1 LGHNT, CDR2 FRNRAP. The V end was cut by 7 bases, the J end by 2 bases, with 21 bases between. The length of the CDR3 is 17 residues. The CDR3 coding sequence is TGTGCTAGTGATCCGGGGCAGCCGTTCGTAGGCAATCAGCCCCAGCATTTT. Its protein product is CASDPGQPFVGNQPQHF.

The J gene is TRBJ1-2, the V gene TRBV15, with 9 bases identical to TRBD1. Germline CDR1 and CDR2: LNHNV and YYDKDF (reference sequence). CDR3 length: 14 residues. Trimming cost V 1 base and J 6 bases; bases outside gene matches: 3. The CDR3 loop reads CATSRGGQGHGYTF. In nucleotides, the CDR3 is TGTGCCACCAGCAGAGGAGGACAGGGGCATGGCTACACCTTC.

This chain uses TRBV19 with TRBJ2-1; the match to TRBD2 covers 13 bases. After removal of 10 bases from V and 4 bases from J, the junction contained 4 bases not matched to a gene. This CDR3 is 14 amino acids long. Germline-derived CDR1 and CDR2 are LNHDA and SQIVND (reference sequence). CDR3 region: CATRLAGGYNEQFF. The CDR3 bases are TGTGCCACCCGACTAGCGGGAGGTTACAATGAGCAGTTCTTC.

The gene calls are TRBV2 and TRBJ2-3, with no clear D. There are 15 residues in the CDR3. V lost 8 bases, J lost 3 bases, and 18 bases lay in between. The germline gives CDR1 SNHLY, CDR2 FYNNEI. For the CDR3, the DNA is TGTGCCAGCCCCCCCGACAAGGAATATACAGATACGCAGTATTTT. As protein: CASPPDKEYTDTQYF.

The CDR3 sequence is CAISGTSGYNEQFF. CDR3 sequence (DNA): TGTGCCATCAGTGGGACTAGCGGTTACAATGAGCAGTTCTTC. The chain combines TRBV10-3 with TRBJ2-1; 10 bases agree with TRBD2. The germline V gene has CDR1 ENHRY and CDR2 SYGVKD. CDR3 size: 14 residues. The V gene end was trimmed by 4 bases and the J gene end by 4 bases; junction bases not matched to a gene: 1.

The rearrangement joins TRBV30 to TRBJ1-4; D gene unclear. The CDR3 is 13 residues long. CDR1 and CDR2 from the germline V gene are GTSNPN and SVGIG (reference sequence). V gave up 1 base and J gave up 6 bases, with 9 bases separating them. In DNA form, the CDR3 reads TGTGCCTGGAGTGGGCCCTCCTATGAAAAACTGTTTTTT. As protein: CAWSGPSYEKLFF.

Turning to this clone: Other DNA sequences within the sample encode an identical CDR3. The chain uses TRBV5-6 and TRBJ2-7; D ambiguous. The V end was cut by 1 base, the J end by 5 bases, with 4 bases between. The CDR3 is 11 amino acids. In germline, CDR1 is SGHDT, CDR2 YYEEEE. The CDR3 region has the DNA TGTGCCAGCAGCTTGAGGAACGAGCAGTACTTC. This sequence encodes CASSLRNEQYF.

The genes are TRBV4-3 and TRBJ2-1; 7 nucleotides agree with TRBD1. The V and J ends lost 1 base and 8 bases, in that order; junction bases with no gene match: 5. This CDR3 has 14 residues. Germline values: CDR1 LGHNA, CDR2 YSLEER. The CDR3 DNA sequence: TGCGCCAGCAGCCAAGCGGGACAGACGGATGAGCAGTTCTTC. This encodes CASSQAGQTDEQFF.

This sequence joins TRBV13 and TRBJ2-1; 7 bases are shared with TRBD2. CDR1 is PRHDT, CDR2 FYEKMQ, per germline (reference sequence). Germline trimming cut 2 bases from V and 10 bases from J; bases unmatched to any gene: 8. This CDR3 is built from 14 residues. The CDR3 protein is CASSLQGWGGEQFF. For the CDR3, the DNA is TGTGCCAGCAGCTTACAGGGCTGGGGGGGGGAGCAGTTCTTC.

This clone was picked up a small number of times. The genes are TRBV29-1 and TRBJ2-1; D is undetermined. The V end lost 6 bases, the J end lost 5 bases, and 5 bases lay between the germline ends. Per the germline V gene, CDR1 is SQVTM and CDR2 is ANQGSEA. The CDR3 extends over 10 amino acids. CDR3 sequence reads: CSVANNEQFF. As DNA, the CDR3 is TGCAGCGTAGCGAACAATGAGCAGTTCTTC.

The V and J genes are TRBV11-2 and TRBJ1-1; possible D gene TRBD1, 5 bases. The ends were cut back, 2 bases at V and 7 bases at J, with 17 bases in the middle. The CDR3 has 15 residues. Germline CDR1 and CDR2: SGHAT and FQNNGV. CDR3 in DNA: TGTGCCAGCAGCTTACGGGGGAGGCTCTGGGATGAAGCTTTCTTT. Its translation is CASSLRGRLWDEAFF.

This chain uses TRBV11-2 with TRBJ1-2, with a weak D call TRBD1 (5 bases). CDR3 length: 15 residues. V gave up 1 base and J gave up 6 bases, with 15 bases separating them. CDR1 and CDR2 (germline): SGHAT, FQNNGV. CDR3 bases: TGTGCCAGCAGCTTAGGGCCGGGGCCTATGCATGGCTACACCTTC. As protein: CASSLGPGPMHGYTF. Combining the CDR3 with reference TRBV11-2 and TRBJ1-2 gives the whole variable domain EAGVAQSPRYKIIEKRQSVAFWCNPISGHATLYWYQQILGQGPKLLIQFQNNGVVDDSQLPKDRFSAERLKGVDSTLKIQPAKLEDSAVYLCASSLGPGPMHGYTFGSGTRLTVV.

This rearrangement joins TRBV5-1 to TRBJ2-7, with D hard to call. This CDR3 contains 16 residues. Looked up from germline, CDR1 is SGHRS and CDR2 is YFSETQ. The V and J ends lost 0 bases and 0 bases respectively, with 13 bases between them. CDR3 amino acids: CASSLAPVPLSYEQYF. Written as DNA, the CDR3 is TGCGCCAGCAGCTTGGCCCCCGTTCCCCTCTCCTACGAGCAGTACTTC.

The J gene is TRBJ2-7, the V gene TRBV7-8; TRBD1 matches at 9 bases. CDR3 length: 16 residues. The J segment lost 4 bases and the V segment lost 0 bases, leaving 7 bases of the junction unmatched. The V gene's germline CDR1 is SGHVS and CDR2 FQNEAQ. CDR3 in DNA: TGTGCCAGCAGCTTAGCGGACAGGGGAGGTAGTTACGAGCAGTACTTC. Its protein product is CASSLADRGGSYEQYF.